These 17 T cell receptor beta chains were all obtained from the same sample, sequenced in a study of T-cell reconstitution after alpha-beta-depleted transplantation in children. Library preparation (for TCRbeta) was performed with unique molecular identifiers. TCRdb reprocessed the PCR reads via MiXCR and lists one record per CDR3 protein. This sample has approximately 500,000 distinct CDR3 sequences, with under 12% found just once. Sequenced material: PBMCs, taken before TCRalphabeta/CD19-depleted stem cell transplant. The receptors shown here come from a child under 10 years old with inherited bone marrow failure, due to receive a stem cell transplant.

Ten or more counts support this clonotype. The chain has TRBV27 and TRBJ2-1, with a tentative D call TRBD1 (6 bases). The length of the CDR3 is 13 residues. Germline V gene lookup returns CDR1 MNHEY and CDR2 SMNVEV (reference sequence). The V and J ends lost 5 bases and 9 bases respectively, with 14 bases between them. The CDR3 nucleotides read TGTGCCAGCAGTATCGGACAGCTCTTTGAGCAGTTCTTC. Its translation: CASSIGQLFEQFF.

Concerning this clonotype itself: Possible read error: a much larger clone is one base away. J is TRBJ2-3 and V is TRBV27; TRBD1 is a possible D gene (5 bases). The CDR3 consists of 14 residues. The germline V gene encodes CDR1 MNHEY and CDR2 SMNVEV (reference sequence). CDR3 coding DNA: TGTGCCAGCAGTTTATCCAGGGAAACCGATACGCCGTATTTT. Translation: CASSLSRETDTPYF.

V usage is TRBV5-4 and J usage is TRBJ2-2; 10 positions agree with TRBD1. CDR1 and CDR2 from the germline V gene are SGHNT and YYREEE (reference sequence). J lost 7 bases, V lost 3 bases, and 9 bases had no gene match. The CDR3 is 16 residues long. CDR3: CASSSPTGGSDGELFF. CDR3 sequence (DNA): TGTGCCAGCAGCTCCCCGACAGGGGGCTCGGACGGGGAGCTGTTTTTT.

This chain connects TRBV7-2 to TRBJ2-5; 7 bases fit TRBD2. This CDR3 contains 17 residues. Germline trimming cut 2 bases from V and 5 bases from J; bases unmatched to any gene: 14. From germline, CDR1 is SGHTA and CDR2 FQGNSA. CDR3 DNA: TGTGCCAGCAGCTTAATTGGTCGGGCAGCGGGAATGGAGACCCAGTACTTC. Translated: CASSLIGRAAGMETQYF.

At least ten counts were recorded for this clonotype. The chain joins TRBV2 to TRBJ2-7, with D tentatively TRBD2 (6 bases). Germline V gene lookup returns CDR1 SNHLY and CDR2 FYNNEI. The ends were cut back, 7 bases at V and 6 bases at J, with 16 bases in the middle. CDR3 size: 13 residues. CDR3 amino acids: CASIRPSVPEQYF. CDR3 DNA: TGTGCCAGCATTAGGCCTAGCGTTCCCGAGCAGTACTTC.

This clonotype came up many times. The J gene is TRBJ2-1, the V gene TRBV21-1; the table's D call of TRBD1 was not tested on the DNA. TRBV21-1 is tagged as a pseudogene. This CDR3 is 15 amino acids long. CDR3 sequence reads: CASSNTRTPGGEQFF. In nucleotides, the CDR3 is TGTGCCAGCAGCAATACCCGAACTCCAGGGGGAGAGCAGTTCTTC.

This clonotype was observed at least ten times. This chain links TRBV20-1 with TRBJ2-2; no clear D. This CDR3 has 13 residues. The V end lost 6 bases, the J end lost 4 bases, and 12 bases lay between the germline ends. Germline V gives CDR1 DFQATT, CDR2 SNEGSKA (reference sequence). The CDR3 spells CSAQKSSTGELFF. The CDR3 DNA follows: TGCAGTGCCCAAAAGTCCTCCACCGGGGAGCTGTTTTTT.

In this sample, this clonotype turned up many times. The gene calls are TRBV24-1 and TRBJ2-3; D is perhaps TRBD2 (6 bases). This CDR3 is built from 16 residues. Germline CDR1 KGHDR, CDR2 SFDVKD. Deletions cut 4 bases from V and 2 bases from J, with 15 bases between. The CDR3 spells CATSEAPAGPTDTQYF. CDR3 in DNA: TGTGCCACCAGTGAAGCCCCTGCGGGACCCACAGATACGCAGTATTTT.

Note on this clonotype: A much larger clone sits a single nucleotide away, making a read error possible. The chain has TRBV5-1 and TRBJ2-7; weak D call: TRBD1 (6 bases). This CDR3 comprises 16 residues. Per germline, CDR1 SGHRS and CDR2 YFSETQ. Here the CDR3 reads CASSLGPRDNSYGQYF. The CDR3 DNA reads TGCGCCAGCAGCTTAGGCCCCCGGGACAACTCCTACGGGCAGTACTTC.

This clonotype was seen ten or more times. DNA for the CDR3: TGTGCCAGCAGCCACTATGGTGGGGGGTATGAGCAGTTCTTC. Its protein product is CASSHYGGGYEQFF. J is TRBJ2-1 and V is TRBV7-8, with D possibly being TRBD2 (6 bases). With 5 bases removed from V and 8 bases from J, the gap between germline ends came to 16 bases. The CDR3 is made up of 14 amino acids. Germline CDR1 reads SGHVS; CDR2 reads FQNEAQ.

The V gene is TRBV7-2, the J gene TRBJ2-7; D remains ambiguous. With 6 bases removed from V and 2 bases from J, the gap between germline ends came to 17 bases. The germline CDR1 and CDR2 sequences are SGHTA and FQGNSA. This CDR3 region has 15 residues. The CDR3: CASSPALRTTYEQYF. Written as DNA, the CDR3 is TGTGCCAGCAGTCCAGCCCTGCGGACCACCTACGAGCAGTACTTC. Based on the CDR3 plus reference TRBV7-2 and TRBJ2-7, the full variable domain is GAGVSQSPSNKVTEKGKDVELRCDPISGHTALYWYRQSLGQGLEFLIYFQGNSAPDKSGLPSDRFSAERTGGSVSTLTIQRTQQEDSAVYLCASSPALRTTYEQYFGPGTRLTVT.

This clonotype was seen more than once but under ten times. The chain joins TRBV7-9 to TRBJ2-7; D remains ambiguous. This CDR3 contains 13 residues. CDR1 is SEHNR, CDR2 FQNEAQ, per germline (reference sequence). V lost 4 bases and J 2 bases, leaving 9 bases between the germline ends. Here the CDR3 DNA reads TGTGCCAGCAGCTCACGGAACGCCTACGAGCAGTACTTC. Protein: CASSSRNAYEQYF.

This chain links TRBV9 with TRBJ2-7, with a possible D match to TRBD2 (5 bases). This CDR3 contains 15 residues. Germline CDR1 is SGDLS and CDR2 is YYNGEE. The V gene lost 2 bases and the J gene lost 3 bases, with 15 bases spanning the gap. CDR3 residues: CASSVSEGKGYEQYF. The CDR3 DNA reads TGTGCCAGCAGCGTGAGTGAGGGCAAGGGCTACGAGCAGTACTTC.

This clonotype was detected ten times or more. This chain connects TRBV4-1 to TRBJ2-5; 8 bases are shared with TRBD2. CDR3 length equals 16 residues. Germline-derived CDR1 and CDR2 are MGHRA and YSYEKL. V lost 3 bases and J lost 5; bases outside the gene matches: 11. The CDR3, as DNA: TGCGCCAGCAGCCAGGCACTAGCGGTCGGGGGGGAGACCCAGTACTTC. The encoded protein is CASSQALAVGGETQYF.

This clonotype appeared many times. The rearrangement links TRBV4-3 to TRBJ2-5, with 9 bases that match TRBD2. The length of the CDR3 is 16 residues. Germline V gene data show CDR1 as LGHNA and CDR2 as YSLEER. The trim removed 1 base at V and 4 bases at J, leaving 7 bases unmatched. CDR3 DNA: TGCGCCAGCAGCCAAGGGCGCGGGAGGGCCCCAGAGACCCAGTACTTC. It is translated as CASSQGRGRAPETQYF.

This clonotype was counted a few times. The rearrangement uses TRBV12-3 or TRBV12-4 and TRBJ2-5; D gene uncertain. CDR3 length: 13 amino acids. Between the trimmed V and J ends, which lost 2 bases and 5 bases, there was a span of 9 bases. This chain's CDR3 is CASSLRVRETQYF. DNA for the CDR3: TGTGCCAGCAGTTTAAGGGTCCGGGAGACCCAGTACTTC.

This clonotype was counted ten times or more. The chain employs TRBV5-1 and TRBJ2-1, with a possible D match to TRBD1 (5 bases). Germline V gives CDR1 SGHRS, CDR2 YFSETQ. Trimming pared 0 bases from V and 3 bases from J, leaving 13 bases between. There are 16 residues in the CDR3. The CDR3 spells CASSLVSGPNYNEQFF. As DNA, the CDR3 is TGCGCCAGCAGCTTGGTATCAGGGCCCAACTACAATGAGCAGTTCTTC.